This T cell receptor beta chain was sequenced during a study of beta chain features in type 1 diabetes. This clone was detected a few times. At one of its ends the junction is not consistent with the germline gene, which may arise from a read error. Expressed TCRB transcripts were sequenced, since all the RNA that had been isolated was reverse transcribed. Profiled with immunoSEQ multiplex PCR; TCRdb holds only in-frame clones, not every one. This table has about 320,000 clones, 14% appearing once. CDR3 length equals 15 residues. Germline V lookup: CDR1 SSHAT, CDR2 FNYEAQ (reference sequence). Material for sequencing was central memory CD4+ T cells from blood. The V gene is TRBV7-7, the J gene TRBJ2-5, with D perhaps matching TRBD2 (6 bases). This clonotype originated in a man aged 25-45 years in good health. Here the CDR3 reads CASSQAGGPFETQYF. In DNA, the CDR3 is TGCGCCAGCAGCCAAGCCGGAGGGCCGTTCGAGACCCAGTACTTC.